The 3 T cell receptor beta chains in this list originate from one sample, sequenced in a study of blood T cell repertoires in COVID-19. Using immunoSEQ multiplex PCR, the repertoire was profiled, and TCRdb retains in-frame clones only, with some absent. The table includes over 20,000 clones, 85% to 90% detected once. Sequenced: peripheral blood. All receptors come from a man aged 65 to 85 with active COVID-19.

The V gene is TRBV11-1, the J gene TRBJ2-7; D is uncertain. Germline CDR1 reads SGHAT; CDR2 reads FQDESV (reference sequence). The V end was cut by 5 bases, the J end by 0 bases, with 5 bases between. CDR3 length: 12 amino acids. Here the CDR3 reads CASSPTSYEQYF. The CDR3 nucleotides read TGTGCCAGCAGCCCTACCTCCTACGAGCAGTACTTC. The entire variable domain, with the rest obtained from reference TRBV11-1 and TRBJ2-7, is as follows: EAEVAQSPRYKITEKSQAVAFWCDPISGHATLYWYRQILGQGPELLVQFQDESVVDDSQLPKDRFSAERLKGVDSTLKIQPAELGDSAMYLCASSPTSYEQYFGPGTRLTVT.

V is TRBV12-3 or TRBV12-4 and J is TRBJ2-5; TRBD1 matches at 8 bases. The CDR3 spans 12 residues. V lost 3 bases, J lost 8 bases, and 2 bases stayed unmatched. CDR3 region: CASSLAGGTQYF. In DNA form, the CDR3 reads TGTGCCAGCAGTTTGGCAGGGGGCACCCAGTACTTC.

This clone was seen only once. J is TRBJ2-1 and V is TRBV6-5, with 13 bases matching TRBD2. CDR1 and CDR2 from the germline V gene are MNHEY and SVGAGI. V dropped 4 bases and J dropped 8; count of bases not matched to a gene: 5. The CDR3 contains 15 residues. The CDR3 loop is CASSSRLAGGYEQFF. The CDR3 nucleotides are TGTGCCAGCAGTTCTCGACTAGCGGGAGGTTATGAGCAGTTCTTC.